This TCR beta chain was found in a study of spatial heterogeneity in lung cancer. Carried by each TCR cDNA molecule was a unique molecular identifier. TCRdb ran MiXCR on the 5' RACE reads and lists one entry per CDR3 protein. The profile shows approximately 8,000 distinct CDR3 sequences, over 7.5% of them singletons. Described time point: sample taken at primary tumor resection. Samples were donated by 72 untreated early-stage non-small cell lung cancer patients. Trimming took off 4 bases at V and 1 base at J, with 13 bases between the two ends. The CDR3 spans 16 residues. Germline loops: CDR1 MNHEY, CDR2 SMNVEV (reference sequence). Regarding the study as a whole: One measure, the expanded intratumoral alpha and beta TCR count, tracked tumor mutation counts. Coverage of tumor T cells, by estimate, reached around 7% for alpha chains and 11% to 15% for beta chains. Ubiquitous and regional expanded TCR counts mirrored ubiquitous and regional nonsynonymous mutation counts, respectively.

This clonotype was observed many times. The antigen is not known. The chain has TRBV27 and TRBJ2-2, with D maybe TRBD2 (6 bases). The source is a male donor with early-stage non-small cell lung cancer. The source was lung tumor tissue, collected at surgery. The CDR3 region is CASSSLAWKNTGELFF. The CDR3 region has the DNA TGTGCCAGCAGTTCACTAGCTTGGAAGAACACCGGGGAGCTGTTTTTT.